Listed below are T cell receptor beta chains from one sample, sequenced in a study of T cells in localized non-small cell lung cancer. Sequencing used immunoSEQ multiplex PCR; TCRdb keeps in-frame clones, though not all of them. Of some 50,000 clones listed, roughly 86% are singletons. Source: PBMCs, taken before any cancer treatment. Source of these receptors: a female donor with stage II lung adenocarcinoma. CDR3s include the opening cysteine and the closing phenylalanine or tryptophan. A D gene is named only where the DNA matches it firmly. Expanded clones are given a class, and other clones once, few, many or no size at all.

abundance: -; j_gene: TRBJ1-1; d_gene: -; v_gene: TRBV6-5; CDR3aa: CASSYEGGAFF; CDR3nt: TGTGCCAGCAGTTACGAGGGGGGGGCTTTCTTT
abundance: once; j_gene: TRBJ2-2; d_gene: TRBD1; v_gene: TRBV5-1; CDR3aa: CASSLVDRGPGELFF; CDR3nt: TGCGCCAGCAGCTTGGTGGACAGGGGGCCTGGGGAGCTGTTTTTT
abundance: -; j_gene: TRBJ1-1; d_gene: -; v_gene: TRBV6-1; CDR3aa: CASSELDAFF; CDR3nt: TGTGCCAGCAGTGAATTGGATGCTTTCTTT
abundance: -; j_gene: TRBJ2-5; d_gene: -; v_gene: TRBV7-2; CDR3aa: CASSRSLQETQYF; CDR3nt: TGTGCCAGCAGCCGGTCGCTCCAAGAGACCCAGTACTTC
abundance: -; j_gene: TRBJ1-2; d_gene: -; v_gene: TRBV10-3; CDR3aa: CAISRGTDYGYTF; CDR3nt: TGTGCCATCAGTCGAGGGACGGACTATGGCTACACCTTC
abundance: few; j_gene: TRBJ1-1; d_gene: -; v_gene: TRBV4-2; CDR3aa: CASSQALASNTEAFF; CDR3nt: TGTGCCAGCAGCCAAGCTCTCGCTTCGAACACTGAAGCTTTCTTT
abundance: -; j_gene: TRBJ2-4; d_gene: -; v_gene: TRBV13; CDR3aa: CASSLGGLRSNF; CDR3nt: TGTGCCAGCAGCCTAGGGGGGCTTCGGTCGAACTTC
abundance: once; j_gene: TRBJ1-5; d_gene: TRBD1; v_gene: TRBV19; CDR3aa: CASSPIQGAAGNQPQHF; CDR3nt: TGTGCCAGTAGCCCGATACAGGGGGCCGCCGGGAACCAGCCCCAGCATTTT
abundance: -; j_gene: TRBJ1-1; d_gene: -; v_gene: TRBV2; CDR3aa: CASSERVDRNTEAFF; CDR3nt: TGTGCCAGCAGTGAAAGAGTCGACAGGAACACTGAAGCTTTCTTT
abundance: -; j_gene: TRBJ2-3; d_gene: TRBD1; v_gene: TRBV11-2; CDR3aa: CASSRDRGHTQYF; CDR3nt: TGTGCCAGCAGCCGCGACAGGGGTCATACGCAGTATTTT
abundance: few; j_gene: TRBJ1-6; d_gene: TRBD1; v_gene: TRBV10-3; CDR3aa: CAISTGTGPNSPLHF; CDR3nt: TGTGCCATCAGTACAGGGACAGGGCCAAATTCACCCCTCCACTTT
abundance: -; j_gene: TRBJ1-2; d_gene: -; v_gene: TRBV11-2; CDR3aa: CASTFLGTANYGYTF; CDR3nt: TGTGCCAGCACTTTCTTAGGGACGGCTAACTATGGCTACACCTTC
abundance: -; j_gene: TRBJ2-7; d_gene: -; v_gene: TRBV14; CDR3aa: CASSQGSRVYEQYF; CDR3nt: TGTGCCAGCAGCCAAGGGAGCCGGGTCTACGAGCAGTACTTC
abundance: -; j_gene: TRBJ1-4; d_gene: -; v_gene: TRBV6-5; CDR3aa: CASSYFKGKLFF; CDR3nt: TGTGCCAGCAGTTACTTTAAGGGAAAACTGTTTTTT
abundance: -; j_gene: TRBJ1-1; d_gene: -; v_gene: TRBV18; CDR3aa: CASSPPVQIMNTEAFF; CDR3nt: TGTGCCAGCTCACCACCGGTACAGATCATGAACACTGAAGCTTTCTTT
abundance: -; j_gene: TRBJ2-3; d_gene: TRBD2; v_gene: TRBV5-4; CDR3aa: CASSFPPGRGTTDTQYF; CDR3nt: TGTGCCAGCAGCTTCCCACCCGGGCGGGGGACTACAGATACGCAGTATTTT
abundance: -; j_gene: TRBJ2-7; d_gene: TRBD2; v_gene: TRBV6-6; CDR3aa: CASSAPGSGDSYEQYF; CDR3nt: TGTGCCAGCAGTGCCCCCGGGAGCGGGGACTCCTACGAGCAGTACTTC
abundance: -; j_gene: TRBJ2-1; d_gene: -; v_gene: TRBV9; CDR3aa: CASSVGPRGARGEQFF; CDR3nt: TGTGCCAGCAGCGTAGGCCCACGAGGGGCCAGGGGTGAGCAGTTCTTC
abundance: -; j_gene: TRBJ2-1; d_gene: -; v_gene: TRBV19; CDR3aa: CASGSNGYGRPVTAEQFF; CDR3nt: TGTGCCAGTGGAAGCAATGGATATGGGCGGCCCGTTACGGCTGAGCAGTTCTTC
abundance: -; j_gene: TRBJ1-2; d_gene: TRBD1; v_gene: TRBV5-5; CDR3aa: CASSLGRDRGRNGYTF; CDR3nt: TGTGCCAGCAGCTTGGGTCGGGACAGGGGGCGCAATGGCTACACCTTC
abundance: -; j_gene: TRBJ1-3; d_gene: -; v_gene: TRBV25-1; CDR3aa: CASSESGDLNTIYF; CDR3nt: TGTGCCAGCAGTGAATCCGGAGATTTAAACACCATATATTTT
abundance: -; j_gene: TRBJ1-2; d_gene: TRBD1; v_gene: TRBV13; CDR3aa: CASSGRTGGRGGYTF; CDR3nt: TGTGCCAGCAGCGGCAGGACAGGGGGCAGGGGTGGCTACACCTTC
abundance: -; j_gene: TRBJ2-3; d_gene: TRBD2; v_gene: TRBV5-4; CDR3aa: CASSLAGLAGTDTQYF; CDR3nt: TGTGCCAGCAGCTTGGCGGGACTAGCGGGCACAGATACGCAGTATTTT
abundance: -; j_gene: TRBJ2-1; d_gene: -; v_gene: TRBV6-6; CDR3aa: CASSYGGFYNEQFF; CDR3nt: TGTGCCAGCAGTTACGGGGGTTTCTACAATGAGCAGTTCTTC
abundance: few; j_gene: TRBJ2-1; d_gene: TRBD1; v_gene: TRBV19; CDR3aa: CASSIAKTGSGEQFF; CDR3nt: TGTGCCAGTAGTATAGCTAAGACAGGGTCGGGTGAGCAGTTCTTC
abundance: -; j_gene: TRBJ2-2; d_gene: -; v_gene: TRBV5-1; CDR3aa: CASSLGVEGYTGELFF; CDR3nt: TGCGCCAGCAGCTTGGGCGTTGAGGGATACACCGGGGAGCTGTTTTTT
abundance: few; j_gene: TRBJ1-1; d_gene: TRBD1; v_gene: TRBV4-2; CDR3aa: CASSQTRTGGTEAFF; CDR3nt: TGTGCCAGCAGCCAGACGCGGACAGGGGGCACTGAAGCTTTCTTT
abundance: -; j_gene: TRBJ1-1; d_gene: TRBD1; v_gene: TRBV5-1; CDR3aa: CASSLWDRNTEAFF; CDR3nt: TGCGCCAGCAGCTTGTGGGACAGGAACACTGAAGCTTTCTTT
abundance: -; j_gene: TRBJ1-2; d_gene: -; v_gene: TRBV10-3; CDR3aa: CAISEASSTFYGYTF; CDR3nt: TGTGCCATCAGTGAGGCATCCTCTACTTTCTATGGCTACACCTTC
abundance: -; j_gene: TRBJ1-1; d_gene: -; v_gene: TRBV5-1; CDR3aa: CASSLEPGRTEAFF; CDR3nt: TGCGCCAGCAGCTTGGAGCCAGGGAGAACTGAAGCTTTCTTT
abundance: -; j_gene: TRBJ1-2; d_gene: -; v_gene: TRBV14; CDR3aa: CASSQVLDPGHDNYGYTF; CDR3nt: TGTGCCAGCAGCCAAGTATTGGACCCGGGACACGACAACTATGGCTACACCTTC
abundance: -; j_gene: TRBJ2-7; d_gene: TRBD2; v_gene: TRBV14; CDR3aa: CASSQGDYYEQYF; CDR3nt: TGTGCCAGCAGCCAAGGGGACTACTACGAGCAGTACTTC
abundance: -; j_gene: TRBJ2-7; d_gene: -; v_gene: TRBV4-1; CDR3aa: CASSQDLLRSYEQYF; CDR3nt: TGCGCCAGCAGCCAGGACCTTTTAAGATCCTACGAGCAGTACTTC
abundance: few; j_gene: TRBJ2-1; d_gene: -; v_gene: TRBV4-1; CDR3aa: CASSQVQGGFNEQFF; CDR3nt: TGCGCCAGCAGCCAAGTACAGGGCGGGTTCAATGAGCAGTTCTTC
abundance: -; j_gene: TRBJ2-1; d_gene: -; v_gene: TRBV14; CDR3aa: CASSPLGGRSYNEQFF; CDR3nt: TGTGCCAGCAGCCCTCTCGGGGGTAGGTCCTACAATGAGCAGTTCTTC
abundance: few; j_gene: TRBJ2-7; d_gene: -; v_gene: TRBV15; CDR3aa: CATSGRPTATTYEQYF; CDR3nt: TGTGCCACCAGTGGCCGACCGACAGCGACGACCTACGAGCAGTACTTC
abundance: once; j_gene: TRBJ2-2; d_gene: -; v_gene: TRBV12-5; CDR3aa: CASGSSRGGLIISRNTGELFF; CDR3nt: TGTGCTAGTGGCTCCTCAAGGGGGGGCCTGATAATATCTCGTAACACCGGGGAGCTGTTTTTT
abundance: -; j_gene: TRBJ1-1; d_gene: -; v_gene: TRBV2; CDR3aa: CASSVFITQF; CDR3nt: TGTGCCAGCAGTGTATTCATTACCCAATTT
abundance: -; j_gene: TRBJ2-7; d_gene: TRBD1; v_gene: TRBV19; CDR3aa: CASSIKTGTVEQYF; CDR3nt: TGTGCCAGTAGTATAAAGACGGGGACAGTCGAGCAGTACTTC
abundance: -; j_gene: TRBJ1-4; d_gene: -; v_gene: TRBV7-6; CDR3aa: CASSRGLNEKLFF; CDR3nt: TGTGCCAGCAGCCGCGGGCTCAATGAAAAACTGTTTTTT
abundance: -; j_gene: TRBJ2-5; d_gene: -; v_gene: TRBV14; CDR3aa: CASSQGLQETQYF; CDR3nt: TGTGCCAGCAGCCAAGGTCTACAAGAGACCCAGTACTTC
abundance: few; j_gene: TRBJ1-1; d_gene: -; v_gene: TRBV25-1; CDR3aa: CASSEWGTEAFF; CDR3nt: TGTGCCAGCAGTGAATGGGGCACTGAAGCTTTCTTT
abundance: once; j_gene: TRBJ2-1; d_gene: -; v_gene: TRBV11-1; CDR3aa: CASSLTGGQAGEQFF; CDR3nt: TGTGCCAGCAGCTTGACAGGCGGCCAAGCAGGTGAGCAGTTCTTC
abundance: -; j_gene: TRBJ1-3; d_gene: TRBD1; v_gene: TRBV7-8; CDR3aa: CASRSTGAAGNTIYF; CDR3nt: TGTGCCAGCAGATCTACAGGGGCTGCTGGAAACACCATATATTTT
abundance: -; j_gene: TRBJ2-2; d_gene: TRBD1; v_gene: TRBV2; CDR3aa: CASRNSGQGNTGELFF; CDR3nt: TGTGCCAGCAGGAACTCGGGACAGGGTAACACCGGGGAGCTGTTTTTT
abundance: -; j_gene: TRBJ2-3; d_gene: TRBD2; v_gene: TRBV7-3; CDR3aa: CASNDGGATDTQYF; CDR3nt: TGTGCCAGCAACGACGGGGGGGCGACAGATACGCAGTATTTT
abundance: -; j_gene: TRBJ1-1; d_gene: TRBD1; v_gene: TRBV29-1; CDR3aa: CSVTGDTEAFF; CDR3nt: TGCAGCGTAACAGGGGACACTGAAGCTTTCTTT
abundance: -; j_gene: TRBJ1-1; d_gene: -; v_gene: TRBV2; CDR3aa: CATRRGEAFF; CDR3nt: TGTGCCACCCGGAGGGGGGAAGCTTTCTTT
abundance: -; j_gene: TRBJ2-2; d_gene: -; v_gene: TRBV9; CDR3aa: CASSVAGSGELFF; CDR3nt: TGTGCCAGCAGCGTAGCGGGGAGCGGGGAGCTGTTTTTT
abundance: -; j_gene: TRBJ1-2; d_gene: -; v_gene: TRBV5-4; CDR3aa: CASRTWTAGGYTF; CDR3nt: TGTGCCAGCAGGACGTGGACTGCCGGGGGCTACACCTTC
abundance: few; j_gene: TRBJ1-1; d_gene: TRBD1; v_gene: TRBV2; CDR3aa: CASNGQGAIEAFF; CDR3nt: TGTGCCAGCAATGGACAGGGGGCAATTGAAGCTTTCTTT
abundance: -; j_gene: TRBJ1-2; d_gene: TRBD1; v_gene: TRBV6-1; CDR3aa: CASSRNGQDYGYTF; CDR3nt: TGTGCCAGCAGCCGAAACGGACAGGATTATGGCTACACCTTC
abundance: -; j_gene: TRBJ1-1; d_gene: -; v_gene: TRBV10-3; CDR3aa: CAISEGGGIPNTEAFF; CDR3nt: TGTGCCATCAGTGAGGGGGGAGGAATCCCGAACACTGAAGCTTTCTTT
abundance: -; j_gene: TRBJ2-2; d_gene: -; v_gene: TRBV13; CDR3aa: CASSLRPQNTGELFF; CDR3nt: TGTGCCAGCAGCCTTCGGCCCCAAAACACCGGGGAGCTGTTTTTT
abundance: -; j_gene: TRBJ2-7; d_gene: -; v_gene: TRBV7-9; CDR3aa: CASSFDSPYEQYF; CDR3nt: TGTGCCAGCAGCTTCGACAGCCCCTACGAGCAGTACTTC
abundance: -; j_gene: TRBJ1-4; d_gene: -; v_gene: TRBV9; CDR3aa: CASGKYPGATNEKLFF; CDR3nt: TGTGCCAGCGGAAAATATCCGGGGGCAACTAATGAAAAACTGTTTTTT
abundance: -; j_gene: TRBJ2-7; d_gene: TRBD2; v_gene: TRBV10-2; CDR3aa: CASNERGRYYEQYF; CDR3nt: TGCGCCAGCAACGAGCGGGGACGTTACTACGAGCAGTACTTC
abundance: -; j_gene: TRBJ1-4; d_gene: -; v_gene: TRBV7-6; CDR3aa: CASTDSRTGHEKLFF; CDR3nt: TGTGCCAGCACCGATAGCAGGACTGGCCATGAAAAACTGTTTTTT
abundance: -; j_gene: TRBJ2-7; d_gene: -; v_gene: TRBV27; CDR3aa: CATSTGSYEQYF; CDR3nt: TGTGCCACTTCGACAGGATCCTACGAGCAGTACTTC
abundance: -; j_gene: TRBJ1-2; d_gene: -; v_gene: TRBV9; CDR3aa: CASSVAPTAYGYTF; CDR3nt: TGTGCCAGCAGCGTAGCTCCGACAGCCTATGGCTACACCTTC